These 8 T cell receptor beta chains share one sample of origin, sequenced in a study of T cell changes during pregnancy in multiple sclerosis. TCRdb's table, derived via immunoSEQ multiplex PCR, lists solely in-frame clones and lacks some. The sample includes 65,000 to 85,000 clones, about 93% seen only once; the top ten take over 0.25%. The material was CD4+ T cells from peripheral blood mononuclear cells, obtained after pregnancy. These TCRs come from a female donor with multiple sclerosis, enrolled in a pregnancy study.

This clone has only one observation. In DNA, the CDR3 is TGTGCCAGCAGTGTAGCCAGGTCGTGGGAGCAGTACTTC. The encoded protein is CASSVARSWEQYF. The chain recombines TRBV2 with TRBJ2-7; no reliable D call. V was clipped by 4 bases and J by 7 bases, with 14 bases between them. The CDR3 runs 13 residues. CDR1 and CDR2 (germline): SNHLY, FYNNEI.

The chain has TRBV30 and TRBJ2-3, with 12 nucleotides matching TRBD2. CDR3 length: 17 amino acids. Germline CDR1 is GTSNPN and CDR2 is SVGIG (reference sequence). V was pared by 0 bases and J by 2 bases, with 6 bases of the junction left unmatched. This CDR3 is CAWSVRRTSGTTDTQYF. For the CDR3, the DNA is TGTGCCTGGAGTGTCCGTCGGACTAGCGGGACCACAGATACGCAGTATTTT.

This clone was seen only once. This sequence joins TRBV5-1 and TRBJ1-2; 10 bases agree with TRBD1. The V segment lost 5 bases and the J segment 6 bases; nucleotides outside the gene matches: 4. This CDR3 has 13 residues. CDR1 and CDR2 (germline): SGHRS, YFSETQ. This CDR3 is CASSLGTGDGYTF. In DNA form, the CDR3 reads TGCGCCAGCAGTCTGGGGACAGGGGATGGCTACACCTTC.

CDR3 sequence reads: CAWKVRGTEGETQYF. The CDR3 coding sequence is TGTGCCTGGAAAGTCCGCGGGACGGAGGGGGAGACCCAGTACTTC. The chain recombines TRBV30 with TRBJ2-5; weak D call: TRBD2 (6 bases). Germline V gene data show CDR1 as GTSNPN and CDR2 as SVGIG (reference sequence). This CDR3 is built from 15 residues. V lost 4 bases and J 5 bases, leaving 20 bases between the germline ends. The complete variable domain, with remaining parts taken from reference TRBV30 and TRBJ2-5, reads SQTIHQWPATLVQPVGSPLSLECTVEGTSNPNLYWYRQAAGRGLQLLFYSVGIGQISSEVPQNLSASRPQDRQFILSSKKLLLSDSGFYLCAWKVRGTEGETQYFGPGTRLLVL.

The V and J genes are TRBV5-1 and TRBJ1-1; 7 positions agree with TRBD1. CDR3 length equals 17 residues. In germline, CDR1 is SGHRS, CDR2 YFSETQ. J was trimmed by 3 bases and V by 5 bases; bases with no gene match: 16. The CDR3 nucleotides read TGCGCCAGCAGTCTGTACCGACAGGGAACAGGGGACACTGAAGCTTTCTTT. This codes for CASSLYRQGTGDTEAFF.

The chain links TRBV7-3 to TRBJ1-2, with TRBD1 identical over 7 bases. This CDR3 has 16 amino acids. Trimming removed 5 bases from V and 6 bases from J; junction bases left unmatched: 15. Germline V gene data show CDR1 as SGHTA and CDR2 as FQGTGA. CDR3 DNA: TGTGCCAGCAGCGGAACGGGGATCGACAGGGACGATGGCTACACCTTC. Protein product: CASSGTGIDRDDGYTF.

This sequence joins TRBV19 and TRBJ2-5; D may be TRBD2 (6 bases). Trimming left V 1 base short and J 2 bases short, with 8 bases between. The CDR3 covers 14 residues. CDR1 and CDR2 (germline): LNHDA, SQIVND (reference sequence). CDR3 sequence (DNA): TGTGCCAGTAGTATAGGCGGGGTACAAGAGACCCAGTACTTC. Encoded protein: CASSIGGVQETQYF.

The V call is TRBV7-9, the J call TRBJ2-1, with TRBD2 matching over 11 bases. In germline, CDR1 is SEHNR, CDR2 FQNEAQ (reference sequence). V lost 3 bases and J lost 6; bases outside the gene matches: 4. The CDR3 has 15 residues. Here the CDR3 reads CASSLASGGINEQFF. CDR3 in DNA: TGTGCCAGCAGCTTGGCTAGCGGGGGGATCAATGAGCAGTTCTTC. Looking up the rest from reference TRBV7-9 and TRBJ2-1 gives the full variable domain: DTGVSQNPRHKITKRGQNVTFRCDPISEHNRLYWYRQTLGQGPEFLTYFQNEAQLEKSRLLSDRFSAERPKGSFSTLEIQRTEQGDSAMYLCASSLASGGINEQFFGPGTRLTVL.